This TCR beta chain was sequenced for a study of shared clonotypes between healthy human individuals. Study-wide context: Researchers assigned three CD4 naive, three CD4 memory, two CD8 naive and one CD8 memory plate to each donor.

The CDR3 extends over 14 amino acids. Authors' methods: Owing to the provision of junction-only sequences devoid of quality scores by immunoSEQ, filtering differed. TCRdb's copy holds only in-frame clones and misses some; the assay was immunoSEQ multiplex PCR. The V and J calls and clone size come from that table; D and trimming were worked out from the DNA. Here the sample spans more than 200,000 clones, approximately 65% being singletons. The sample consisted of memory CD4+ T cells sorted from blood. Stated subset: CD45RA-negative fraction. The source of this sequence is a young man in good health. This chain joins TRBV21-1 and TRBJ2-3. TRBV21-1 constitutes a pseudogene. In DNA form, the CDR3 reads TGTGCCAGCAGCAAAACCCTGAGCACAGATACGCAGTATTTT. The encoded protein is CASSKTLSTDTQYF.